A single sample is the source of the 4 T cell receptor beta chains below, sequenced in a study of cytomegalovirus exposure and HLA in healthy donors. Researchers ran the PCR with 60 Vbeta and 13 Jbeta primers. Libraries were prepared by immunoSEQ multiplex PCR; TCRdb keeps only in-frame clonotypes and omits some of them. There are 93,000 or so clones in the sample; over 70% occur only once, and 4% lies in the top ten. The sample consisted of PBMCs. The receptors shown here come from a man between 50 and 59 years old in good health and CMV-seropositive.

This clone was observed once. The chain joins TRBV9 to TRBJ2-7, with 10 bases matching TRBD1. Germline assignment: CDR1 SGDLS and CDR2 YYNGEE. This CDR3 is built from 13 residues. The V gene end was trimmed by 5 bases and the J gene end by 9 bases; junction bases not matched to a gene: 8. The CDR3 bases are TGTGCCAGCAGTCGACAGGGGGCGAACGGGCAGTACTTC. Translated, it gives CASSRQGANGQYF.

The gene calls are TRBV5-4 and TRBJ2-1; tentative D call: TRBD1 (6 bases). The CDR3 is 15 amino acids. V lost 4 bases, J lost 2 bases, and 13 bases lay in between. Germline V gene data show CDR1 as SGHNT and CDR2 as YYREEE (reference sequence). The CDR3 nucleotides are TGTGCCAGCAGCCCACCTACAGGGACCTACAATGAGCAGTTCTTC. Translation gives CASSPPTGTYNEQFF. Supplemented by reference TRBV5-4 and TRBJ2-1, the full variable domain reads ETGVTQSPTHLIKTRGQQVTLRCSSQSGHNTVSWYQQALGQGPQFIFQYYREEENGRGNFPPRFSGLQFPNYSSELNVNALELDDSALYLCASSPPTGTYNEQFFGPGTRLTVL.

The chain has TRBV5-1 and TRBJ2-7; TRBD2 agrees at 9 bases. Germline values: CDR1 SGHRS, CDR2 YFSETQ. Trimming at V came to 1 base and at J to 4 bases, leaving 3 bases not matched to a gene. CDR3 length: 14 amino acids. CDR3 coding DNA: TGCGCCAGCAGCTTGCGCGGGAGGGAGTACGAGCAGTACTTC. Its translation is CASSLRGREYEQYF.

V gene TRBV5-1 combines with J gene TRBJ2-7, with TRBD2 as a possible D gene (6 bases). Trimming cost V 4 bases and J 6 bases, with 23 bases left between them. The CDR3 runs 16 residues. Germline CDR1 is SGHRS and CDR2 is YFSETQ. The CDR3 sequence: CASSPSWASARSEQYF. DNA of the CDR3: TGCGCCAGCAGCCCCTCGTGGGCTAGCGCCAGGTCCGAGCAGTACTTC.